This T cell receptor (beta chain) was captured in a study of beta chain features in type 1 diabetes. Overall study findings and caveats: For patients, the naive, central memory and Treg TCRB repertoires appeared more alike than for healthy donors. People with Type 1 diabetes carried modestly yet significantly shorter TCRB CDR3s in all four CD4+ subsets. Overrepresentation of cells with high TCR expression could result from cDNA sequencing.

The CDR3 length is 15 residues. J lost 0 bases, V lost 6 bases, and 7 bases had no gene match. Germline CDR1 and CDR2: SQVTM and ANQGSEA. Purities over 98% were achieved in all sorted populations. As every portion of the isolated RNA was reverse transcribed, the sequencing read expressed TCRB transcripts. Sequenced by immunoSEQ multiplex PCR; TCRdb stores in-frame clones only, minus some. The sample holds hundreds of thousands of clones; about 14% are singletons and the top ten take more than 6.5%. This clone appeared many times. The antigen remains undetermined. V usage is TRBV29-1 and J usage is TRBJ2-2; 7 nucleotides align to TRBD2. The clonotype originates from a man aged 30-40 years in good health. The sequencing input was central memory CD4+ T cells from blood. CDR3: CSVRPSGANTGELFF. As DNA, the CDR3 is TGCAGCGTGCGTCCTAGCGGCGCGAACACCGGGGAGCTGTTTTTT.